This T cell receptor beta chain was sequenced in a study of blood T cell repertoires in COVID-19. Overall study context: Sources were T cells, B-cell-depleted T cells, or PBMCs; the material itself was cDNA or gDNA.

This table comes from immunoSEQ multiplex PCR, and its TCRdb copy is limited to in-frame clones, with some not included. The sample lists around 130,000 clones; approximately 92% were seen once. CDR1 and CDR2 from the germline V gene are MDHEN and SYDVKM. This CDR3 region has 15 residues. The trim removed 4 bases at V and 6 bases at J, leaving 8 bases unmatched. The sequenced sample consisted of peripheral blood. The source of this sequence is an older man with active or convalescent COVID-19. The chain has TRBV28 and TRBJ1-2, with TRBD1 matching over 10 bases. The CDR3 spells CASSSSGTGENGYTF. In DNA form, the CDR3 reads TGTGCCAGCAGTTCCTCCGGGACAGGGGAAAATGGCTACACCTTC.